These T cell receptor beta chains were read from a single sample in a study of early T cells in non-severe SARS-CoV-2 infection. From the 5' RACE reads, TCRdb called clonotypes with MiXCR, one entry per CDR3 protein. The sample records about 79,000 distinct CDR3 sequences, about 13% being singletons. The sample consisted of whole blood. These receptors all stem from an adult who was a healthcare worker with PCR-confirmed SARS-CoV-2 infection or an uninfected control (not recorded which). Both conserved end residues are part of each CDR3. Each record gives: clone size, V gene, J gene, D gene, CDR3 protein, CDR3 DNA. D genes are given only for firm matches. Clone size appears in some rows only: once, few, many, or a class for an expanded clone.

many	TRBV7-2	TRBJ2-7	NA	CASSQQPGAHEQYF	TGTGCCAGCAGCCAGCAGCCAGGGGCCCACGAGCAGTACTTC
NA	TRBV7-7	TRBJ2-2	NA	CASSQGTTGELFF	TGTGCTAGCAGCCAAGGGACAACCGGGGAGCTGTTTTTT
many	TRBV6-5	TRBJ2-1	TRBD1	CASGTGGRNEQFF	TGTGCCAGCGGGACAGGGGGCCGAAATGAGCAGTTCTTC
NA	TRBV6-1	TRBJ2-5	TRBD2	CASSVLAEQETQYF	TGTGCCAGCAGTGTACTAGCGGAACAAGAGACCCAGTACTTC
NA	TRBV3-1	TRBJ1-1	NA	CASSQQRDTEAFF	TGTGCCAGCAGCCAACAGCGGGACACTGAAGCTTTCTTT
many	TRBV7-3	TRBJ2-1	NA	CASSPQLAVKGGRQFF	TGTGCCAGCAGCCCTCAACTAGCCGTGAAGGGGGGAAGGCAGTTCTTC
few	TRBV20-1	TRBJ2-7	TRBD2	CSVPTSGYSYEQYF	TGCAGTGTTCCGACTAGCGGGTACTCCTACGAGCAGTACTTC
few	TRBV27	TRBJ2-7	TRBD1	CASSNRGSVTYEQYF	TGTGCCAGCAGTAACAGGGGATCTGTCACCTACGAGCAGTACTTC
NA	TRBV2	TRBJ2-7	NA	CASLPGNLREQYF	TGTGCCAGTCTTCCGGGAAACCTTCGGGAGCAGTACTTC
few	TRBV7-9	TRBJ1-6	TRBD1	CASSSRTGEVGPLHF	TGTGCCAGCAGCTCCCGGACAGGGGAAGTCGGGCCCCTCCACTTT
NA	TRBV18	TRBJ1-1	NA	CASSPNSGSNTEAFF	TGTGCCAGCTCACCAAATAGTGGCTCGAACACTGAAGCTTTCTTT
NA	TRBV5-4	TRBJ2-1	NA	CASSFFLGTAYNEQFF	TGTGCCAGCAGCTTTTTTTTAGGGACCGCCTACAATGAGCAGTTCTTC
few	TRBV9	TRBJ2-1	NA	CASSDGGGIYNEQFF	TGTGCCAGCAGCGATGGGGGCGGGATATACAATGAGCAGTTCTTC
few	TRBV20-1	TRBJ2-1	TRBD1	CSAADRGSYNEQFF	TGCAGTGCAGCGGACAGGGGGTCCTACAATGAGCAGTTCTTC
few	TRBV12-3/TRBV12-4	TRBJ2-3	TRBD2	CASSLAGGVTDTQYF	TGTGCCAGCAGTTTAGCGGGGGGGGTCACAGATACGCAGTATTTT
few	TRBV7-3	TRBJ1-1	NA	CASSFTTGSEAFF	TGTGCCAGCAGCTTCACGACAGGATCTGAAGCTTTCTTT
NA	TRBV12-3/TRBV12-4	TRBJ2-1	TRBD2	CASSLLGRGLAVNNEQFF	TGTGCCAGCAGTTTACTGGGCCGGGGACTAGCGGTAAACAATGAGCAGTTCTTC
NA	TRBV2	TRBJ1-4	NA	CASSEIKGEKLFF	TGTGCCAGCAGTGAAATAAAAGGTGAAAAACTGTTTTTT
NA	TRBV4-1	TRBJ2-7	TRBD1	CASSQNRGMGEQYF	TGCGCCAGCAGCCAAAACAGGGGTATGGGCGAGCAGTACTTC
NA	TRBV27	TRBJ2-7	TRBD1	CASSFSGTGAYEQYF	TGTGCCAGCAGTTTCTCAGGGACAGGAGCCTACGAGCAGTACTTC
few	TRBV20-1	TRBJ2-1	NA	CSAFPGSSYNEQFF	TGCAGTGCTTTCCCGGGGAGCTCCTACAATGAGCAGTTCTTC
NA	TRBV4-1	TRBJ2-2	TRBD1	CASSYRGTGELFF	TGCGCCAGCAGCTACAGGGGTACCGGGGAGCTGTTTTTT
few	TRBV7-9	TRBJ2-1	TRBD2	CASSLGFNWRGSSYNEQFF	TGTGCCAGCAGCTTAGGATTTAATTGGCGGGGGAGCTCCTACAATGAGCAGTTCTTC
NA	TRBV29-1	TRBJ2-1	TRBD2	CSAPSGSSYNEQFF	TGCAGCGCCCCTAGCGGCAGCTCCTACAATGAGCAGTTCTTC
NA	TRBV2	TRBJ2-5	TRBD1	CASRLQGAHKETQYF	TGTGCCAGCAGATTACAGGGGGCGCATAAAGAGACCCAGTACTTC
NA	TRBV5-4	TRBJ2-3	NA	CASGPTDSTDTQYF	TGTGCCAGCGGCCCGACAGATAGCACAGATACGCAGTATTTT
few	TRBV9	TRBJ1-1	TRBD1	CASSVTGASTEAFF	TGTGCCAGCAGCGTGACAGGGGCTAGCACTGAAGCTTTCTTT
NA	TRBV29-1	TRBJ2-1	TRBD2	CSVDVLAGLYNEQFF	TGCAGCGTTGACGTACTAGCGGGCCTCTACAATGAGCAGTTCTTC
many	TRBV18	TRBJ2-1	TRBD2	CASSPRGRESRNEQFF	TGTGCCAGCTCACCCCGAGGGCGGGAGTCTCGCAATGAGCAGTTCTTC
few	TRBV6-6	TRBJ1-1	TRBD1	CASSLQGGTEAFF	TGTGCCAGCAGTCTTCAGGGGGGAACTGAAGCTTTCTTT
NA	TRBV28	TRBJ2-7	NA	CASSFIGGLRGEQYF	TGTGCCAGCAGTTTTATAGGAGGTTTGAGAGGCGAGCAGTACTTC
many	TRBV5-1	TRBJ2-3	TRBD2	CASSLGLAETTDTQYF	TGCGCCAGCAGCTTGGGACTAGCGGAGACCACAGATACGCAGTATTTT
NA	TRBV7-3	TRBJ2-2	NA	CASSPGAGELFF	TGTGCCAGCAGCCCTGGAGCCGGGGAGCTGTTTTTT
NA	TRBV27	TRBJ2-3	TRBD2	CASSLLGGITDTQYF	TGTGCCAGCAGTTTACTGGGGGGGATCACAGATACGCAGTATTTT
many	TRBV6-1	TRBJ2-5	NA	CASNRQFQETQYF	TGTGCCAGCAACCGACAGTTCCAAGAGACCCAGTACTTC
NA	TRBV18	TRBJ2-1	TRBD1	CASSPPGTVLNEQFF	TGTGCCAGCTCCCCACCGGGGACAGTCCTCAATGAGCAGTTCTTC
few	TRBV10-3	TRBJ1-2	NA	CAISGGLYGYTF	TGTGCCATCAGTGGGGGCCTCTATGGCTACACCTTC
few	TRBV19	TRBJ2-5	NA	CASSIQGRQETQYF	TGTGCCAGTAGTATCCAGGGGCGGCAAGAGACCCAGTACTTC
NA	TRBV10-3	TRBJ1-1	NA	CAIGWGPRTEAFF	TGTGCCATCGGGTGGGGCCCCAGGACTGAAGCTTTCTTT
NA	TRBV20-1	TRBJ2-1	TRBD2	CSARGVGLAGVSNEQFF	TGCAGTGCTAGGGGAGTCGGACTAGCGGGAGTAAGCAATGAGCAGTTCTTC
NA	TRBV7-8	TRBJ1-2	NA	CASSLDGGSNYGYTF	TGTGCCAGCAGCTTAGATGGAGGTTCTAACTATGGCTACACCTTC
NA	TRBV7-8	TRBJ1-1	NA	CASSLGGRATEAFF	TGTGCCAGCAGCTTAGGGGGCAGGGCTACTGAAGCTTTCTTT
NA	TRBV28	TRBJ2-3	TRBD2	CASSPWTSAAPADTQYF	TGTGCCAGCAGTCCGTGGACTAGCGCCGCACCCGCAGATACGCAGTATTTT
NA	TRBV7-3	TRBJ1-1	TRBD1	CASSFADRGITEAFF	TGTGCCAGCAGCTTCGCGGACAGGGGCATTACTGAAGCTTTCTTT
few	TRBV7-9	TRBJ1-2	TRBD1	CASSLPLRQGVAGGYTF	TGTGCCAGCAGCTTACCCCTCCGACAGGGCGTTGCCGGTGGCTACACCTTC
few	TRBV30	TRBJ2-7	TRBD2	CAWSGTSGIEQYF	TGTGCCTGGAGTGGGACTAGCGGGATTGAGCAGTACTTC
NA	TRBV7-8	TRBJ2-3	NA	CASTQTTYTQYF	TGTGCCAGCACCCAAACGACGTATACGCAGTATTTT
many	TRBV7-3	TRBJ2-3	NA	CASSLFGSTDTQYF	TGTGCCAGCAGCTTATTCGGGTCCACAGATACGCAGTATTTT
few	TRBV20-1	TRBJ1-2	NA	CSAVPQGTESGYTF	TGCAGTGCCGTTCCGCAGGGGACGGAGAGTGGCTACACCTTC
few	TRBV20-1	TRBJ2-1	TRBD2	CSASTTSGSREQFF	TGCAGTGCTAGTACCACTAGCGGGAGTAGAGAGCAGTTCTTC
NA	TRBV11-2	TRBJ1-1	NA	CASSLDWEGAFF	TGTGCCAGCAGCTTAGATTGGGAGGGTGCTTTCTTT
NA	TRBV28	TRBJ1-2	NA	CASSSPAGLVNGYTF	TGTGCCAGCAGTTCACCAGCTGGGCTTGTTAACGGCTACACCTTC
many	TRBV30	TRBJ1-1	NA	CALGVGGMNTEAFF	TGTGCCTTGGGGGTTGGGGGTATGAACACTGAAGCTTTCTTT